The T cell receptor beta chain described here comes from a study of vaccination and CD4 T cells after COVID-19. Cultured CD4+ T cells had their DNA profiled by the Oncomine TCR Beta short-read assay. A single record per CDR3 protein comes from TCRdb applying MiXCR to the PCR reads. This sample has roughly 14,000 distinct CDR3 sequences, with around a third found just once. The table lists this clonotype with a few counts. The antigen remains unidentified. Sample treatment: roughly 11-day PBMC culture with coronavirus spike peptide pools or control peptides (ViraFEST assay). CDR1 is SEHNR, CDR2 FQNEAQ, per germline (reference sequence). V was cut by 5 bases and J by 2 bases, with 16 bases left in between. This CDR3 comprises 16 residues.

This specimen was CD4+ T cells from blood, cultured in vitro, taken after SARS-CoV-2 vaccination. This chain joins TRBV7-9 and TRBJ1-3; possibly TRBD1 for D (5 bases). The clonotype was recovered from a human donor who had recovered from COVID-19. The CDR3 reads CASSPWVGVAGNTIYF. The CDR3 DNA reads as TGTGCCAGCAGCCCGTGGGTGGGGGTCGCTGGAAACACCATATATTTT.